This TCR beta chain appears in the sequencing data of a study of CD8 T cells in Susac syndrome. The CDR3 length is 10 residues. The V end was cut by 9 bases, the J end by 4 bases, with 6 bases between. Germline V gene lookup returns CDR1 MNHEY and CDR2 SVGEGT. Controls were healthy donors (matched for age and sex). An amount of RNA that ranged from roughly 0.45 to 1 ug was reverse transcribed with random hexamers. The method of amplification for TCR beta CDR3 was immunoSEQ multiplex PCR, covering 54 Vbeta and 13 Jbeta. TCRdb re-called the immunoSEQ multiplex PCR reads with MiXCR, one entry per CDR3 protein. The sample comprises under 200,000 distinct CDR3 sequences, roughly 92% of which are singletons, and around 0.1% rests with the top ten.

Sequenced material: CD4+ T cells from PBMCs. The source of this sequence is a human donor in good health. The rearrangement uses TRBV6-2 or TRBV6-3 and TRBJ1-1; the D is unclear. CDR3: CASLGTEAFF. The CDR3 bases are TGTGCCAGTCTGGGCACTGAAGCTTTCTTT.